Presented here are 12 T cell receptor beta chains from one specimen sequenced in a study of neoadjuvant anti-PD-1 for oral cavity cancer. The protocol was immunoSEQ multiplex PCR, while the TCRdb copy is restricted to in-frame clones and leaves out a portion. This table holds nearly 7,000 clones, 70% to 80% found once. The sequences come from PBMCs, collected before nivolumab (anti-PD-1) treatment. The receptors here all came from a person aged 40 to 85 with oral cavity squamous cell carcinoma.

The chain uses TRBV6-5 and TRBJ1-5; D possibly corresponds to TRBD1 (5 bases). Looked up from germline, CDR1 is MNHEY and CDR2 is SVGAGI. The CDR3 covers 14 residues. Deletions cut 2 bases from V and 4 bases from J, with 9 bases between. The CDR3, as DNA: TGTGCCAGCAGTTACCGGGGGGGGAATCAGCCCCAGCATTTT. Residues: CASSYRGGNQPQHF.

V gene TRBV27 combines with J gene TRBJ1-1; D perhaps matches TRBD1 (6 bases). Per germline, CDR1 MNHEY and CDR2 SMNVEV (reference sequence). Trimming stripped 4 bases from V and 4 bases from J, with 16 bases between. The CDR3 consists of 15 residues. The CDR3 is CASSWHREVVTEAFF. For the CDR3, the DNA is TGTGCCAGCAGTTGGCACAGGGAGGTCGTCACTGAAGCTTTCTTT.

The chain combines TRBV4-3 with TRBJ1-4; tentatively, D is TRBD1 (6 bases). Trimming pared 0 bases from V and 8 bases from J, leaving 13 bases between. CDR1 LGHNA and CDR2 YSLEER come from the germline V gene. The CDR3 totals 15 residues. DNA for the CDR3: TGCGCCAGCAGCCAAGATGGAACAGGGAAGGAAAAACTGTTTTTT. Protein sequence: CASSQDGTGKEKLFF.

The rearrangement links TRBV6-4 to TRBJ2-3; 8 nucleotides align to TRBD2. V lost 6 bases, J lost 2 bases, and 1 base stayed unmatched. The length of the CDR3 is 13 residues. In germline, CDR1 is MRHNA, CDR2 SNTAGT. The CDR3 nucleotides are TGTGCCAGCAGCGGGGGGGCCACAGATACGCAGTATTTT. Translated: CASSGGATDTQYF.

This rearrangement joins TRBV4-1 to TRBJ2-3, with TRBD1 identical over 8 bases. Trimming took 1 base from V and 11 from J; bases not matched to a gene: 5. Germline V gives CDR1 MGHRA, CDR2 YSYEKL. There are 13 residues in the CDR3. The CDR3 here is CASSQVTGTGQYF. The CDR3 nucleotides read TGCGCCAGCAGCCAAGTAACAGGGACAGGGCAGTATTTT.

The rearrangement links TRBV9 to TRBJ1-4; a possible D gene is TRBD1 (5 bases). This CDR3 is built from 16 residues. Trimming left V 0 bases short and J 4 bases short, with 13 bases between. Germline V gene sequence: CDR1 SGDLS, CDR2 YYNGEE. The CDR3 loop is CASSVEGTANNEKLFF. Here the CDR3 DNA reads TGTGCCAGCAGCGTAGAAGGGACCGCGAATAATGAAAAACTGTTTTTT.

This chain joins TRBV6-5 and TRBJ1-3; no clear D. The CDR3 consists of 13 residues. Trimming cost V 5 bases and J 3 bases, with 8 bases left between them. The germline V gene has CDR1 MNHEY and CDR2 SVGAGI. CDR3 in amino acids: CASSKVGGNTIYF. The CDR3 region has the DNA TGTGCCAGCAGTAAAGTTGGTGGAAACACCATATATTTT.

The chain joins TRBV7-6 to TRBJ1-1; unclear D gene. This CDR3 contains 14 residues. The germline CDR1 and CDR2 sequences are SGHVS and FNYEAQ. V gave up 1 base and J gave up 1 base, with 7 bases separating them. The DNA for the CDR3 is TGTGCCAGCAGCTTAGTTGGAACGAACACTGAAGCTTTCTTT. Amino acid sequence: CASSLVGTNTEAFF.

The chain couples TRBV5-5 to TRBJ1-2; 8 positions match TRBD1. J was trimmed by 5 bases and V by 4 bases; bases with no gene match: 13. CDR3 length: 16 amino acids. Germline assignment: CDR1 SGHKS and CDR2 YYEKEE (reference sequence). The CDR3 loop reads CASSPSMDRVGYGYTF. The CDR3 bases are TGTGCCAGCAGCCCGAGTATGGACAGGGTGGGGTATGGCTACACCTTC.

The CDR3 is CASSQRSNEKLFF. CDR3 nucleotide sequence: TGCGCCAGCAGCCAGCGGTCTAATGAAAAACTGTTTTTT. The chain couples TRBV4-1 to TRBJ1-4; no firm D call. The CDR3 extends over 13 amino acids. Per the germline V gene, CDR1 is MGHRA and CDR2 is YSYEKL. V lost 3 bases to trimming and J lost 3 bases, with 5 bases between them.

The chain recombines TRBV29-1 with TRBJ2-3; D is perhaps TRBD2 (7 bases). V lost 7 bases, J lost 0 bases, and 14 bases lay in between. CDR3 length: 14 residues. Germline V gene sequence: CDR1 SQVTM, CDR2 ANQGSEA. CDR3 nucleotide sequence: TGCAGCGGAAGGGGGGGTCCTAGCACAGATACGCAGTATTTT. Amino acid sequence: CSGRGGPSTDTQYF.

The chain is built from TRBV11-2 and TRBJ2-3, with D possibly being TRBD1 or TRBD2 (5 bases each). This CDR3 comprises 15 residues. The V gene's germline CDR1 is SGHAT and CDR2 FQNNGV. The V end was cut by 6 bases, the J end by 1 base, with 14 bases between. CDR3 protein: CASRGVRDGTDTQYF. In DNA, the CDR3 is TGTGCCAGCAGGGGGGTGAGGGACGGCACAGATACGCAGTATTTT. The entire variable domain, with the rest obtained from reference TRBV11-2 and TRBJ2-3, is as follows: EAGVAQSPRYKIIEKRQSVAFWCNPISGHATLYWYQQILGQGPKLLIQFQNNGVVDDSQLPKDRFSAERLKGVDSTLKIQPAKLEDSAVYLCASRGVRDGTDTQYFGPGTRLTVL.